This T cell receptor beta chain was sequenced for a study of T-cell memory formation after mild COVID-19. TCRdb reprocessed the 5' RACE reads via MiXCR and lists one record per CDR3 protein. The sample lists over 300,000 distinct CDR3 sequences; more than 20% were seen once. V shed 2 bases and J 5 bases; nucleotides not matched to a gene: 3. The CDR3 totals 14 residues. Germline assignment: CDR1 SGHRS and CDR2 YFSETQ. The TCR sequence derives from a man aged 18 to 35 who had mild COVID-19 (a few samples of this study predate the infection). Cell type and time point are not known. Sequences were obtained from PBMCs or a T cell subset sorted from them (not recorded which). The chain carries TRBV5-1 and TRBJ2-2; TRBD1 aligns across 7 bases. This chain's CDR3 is CASSFGQETGELFF. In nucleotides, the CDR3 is TGCGCCAGCAGCTTTGGACAGGAGACCGGGGAGCTGTTTTTT.